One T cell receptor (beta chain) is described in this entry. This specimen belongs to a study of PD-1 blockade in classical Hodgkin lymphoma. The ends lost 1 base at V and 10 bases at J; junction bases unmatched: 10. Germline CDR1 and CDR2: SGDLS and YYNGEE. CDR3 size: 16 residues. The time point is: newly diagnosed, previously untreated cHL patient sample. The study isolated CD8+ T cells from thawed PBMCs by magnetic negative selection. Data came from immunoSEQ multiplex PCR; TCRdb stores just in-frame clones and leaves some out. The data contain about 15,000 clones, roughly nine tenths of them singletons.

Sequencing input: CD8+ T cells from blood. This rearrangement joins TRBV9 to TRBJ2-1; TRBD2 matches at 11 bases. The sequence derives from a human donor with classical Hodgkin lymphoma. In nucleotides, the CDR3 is TGTGCCAGCAGCGTAACCCCTAGCGGGAGGATTAGCGAGCAGTTCTTC. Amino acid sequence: CASSVTPSGRISEQFF.